Presented here are 28 T cell receptor beta chains from one specimen sequenced in a study of shared clonotypes between healthy human individuals. Sequencing was performed with immunoSEQ multiplex PCR; in TCRdb, only in-frame clones are kept and a portion is missing. Of some 2,500,000 clones in the sample, roughly 93% were seen once. Sequenced input: naive CD4+ T cells from PBMCs. Subset defined: CD45RA+ positively selected. These receptors originate from a man between 18 and 29 years old in good health. Some clones in this sample may be carry-over from other donors' samples.

The chain couples TRBV5-1 to TRBJ2-3, with D possibly TRBD2 on 6 matching bases. This CDR3 spans 15 amino acids. Germline V gene sequence: CDR1 SGHRS, CDR2 YFSETQ. Trimming pared 3 bases from V and 6 bases from J, leaving 17 bases between. The CDR3 nucleotides read TGCGCCAGCAGCTCCGTGGGGGAGGCGGAGGATACGCAGTATTTT. Translation gives CASSSVGEAEDTQYF.

The chain employs TRBV4-2 and TRBJ2-1; 7 nucleotides align to TRBD2. Losses at the gene ends were 0 bases for V and 7 bases for J; bases not matched to a gene: 9. The germline V gene encodes CDR1 LGHNA and CDR2 YNFKEQ. The CDR3 totals 16 residues. CDR3 coding DNA: TGTGCCAGCAGCCAAGAACGGGGAGGGAGTAAGAATGAGCAGTTCTTC. It codes for CASSQERGGSKNEQFF.

This clone has only one observation. CDR3 nucleotide sequence: TGTGCCAGCAGTTCACGGTCTCGAAACAATCAGCCCCAGCATTTT. This codes for CASSSRSRNNQPQHF. This chain joins TRBV28 and TRBJ1-5; D call uncertain. The CDR3 is 15 residues long. The germline V gene has CDR1 MDHEN and CDR2 SYDVKM. Trimming took off 4 bases at V and 3 bases at J, with 13 bases between the two ends.

V gene TRBV10-3 combines with J gene TRBJ2-1; TRBD1 aligns across 12 bases. The CDR3 runs to 16 residues. Germline assignment: CDR1 ENHRY and CDR2 SYGVKD. V shed 5 bases, J shed 6 bases, and the junction held 8 bases outside the gene matches. The CDR3 sequence: CAISLPGQGAGNEQFF. The DNA of the CDR3 is TGTGCCATCAGTCTACCGGGACAGGGGGCGGGCAATGAGCAGTTCTTC.

The DNA for the CDR3 is TGTGCCAGTAAGACAGATAATGAAAAACTGTTTTTT. It codes for CASKTDNEKLFF. This rearrangement joins TRBV2 to TRBJ1-4; TRBD1 is a possible D gene (5 bases). Germline V gene sequence: CDR1 SNHLY, CDR2 FYNNEI. This CDR3 has 12 residues. Trimming removed 9 bases from V and 4 bases from J, with 9 bases in between.

The chain recombines TRBV5-1 with TRBJ2-1; 7 positions match TRBD2. CDR1 is SGHRS and CDR2 is YFSETQ in the germline V gene. This CDR3 contains 15 residues. Germline trimming cut 0 bases from V and 7 bases from J; bases unmatched to any gene: 7. The CDR3 loop reads CASSLAREGVNEQFF. The CDR3 DNA reads TGCGCCAGCAGCTTGGCCAGGGAGGGAGTGAATGAGCAGTTCTTC.

The V call is TRBV5-1, the J call TRBJ2-1; 8 bases line up with TRBD2. V dropped 2 bases and J dropped 6; count of bases not matched to a gene: 7. CDR1 and CDR2 from the germline V gene are SGHRS and YFSETQ. This CDR3 region has 15 residues. The CDR3 region has the DNA TGCGCCAGCAGCTTCACGGGAGGGCCTTTCAATGAGCAGTTCTTC. It codes for CASSFTGGPFNEQFF.

This chain connects TRBV15 to TRBJ1-3; TRBD1 is a possible D gene (6 bases). Germline V gene data show CDR1 as LNHNV and CDR2 as YYDKDF (reference sequence). V gave up 0 bases and J gave up 5 bases, with 17 bases separating them. This CDR3 contains 17 residues. DNA of the CDR3: TGTGCCACCAGCAGAGAGGAGGGGGGGGCGCGAAGAAACACCATATATTTT. This translates into CATSREEGGARRNTIYF.

CDR3 sequence (DNA): TGTGCCAGTAAGAACCGGGACAATAGCAATCAGCCCCAGCATTTT. Translating it yields CASKNRDNSNQPQHF. The chain recombines TRBV19 with TRBJ1-5; tentatively, D is TRBD1 (6 bases). The ends were cut back, 7 bases at V and 0 bases at J, with 13 bases in the middle. CDR3 length: 15 residues. The germline gives CDR1 LNHDA, CDR2 SQIVND (reference sequence).

This clone was recorded only once. V usage is TRBV30 and J usage is TRBJ1-2; D remains unclear. The CDR3 covers 12 residues. V dropped 7 bases and J dropped 1 base, with 10 bases sitting between them. Looked up from germline, CDR1 is GTSNPN and CDR2 is SVGIG (reference sequence). The CDR3 loop reads CASTVLNYGYTF. The CDR3 nucleotides read TGTGCCTCCACGGTCCTTAACTATGGCTACACCTTC.

The genes are TRBV5-1 and TRBJ2-1; TRBD1 agrees at 12 bases. Germline V gene data show CDR1 as SGHRS and CDR2 as YFSETQ. The CDR3 runs to 14 residues. The junction had 5 bases not matched to a gene; V was cut back by 5 bases and J by 8 bases. The CDR3 protein is CASRTGTGGDEQFF. The CDR3, as DNA: TGCGCCAGCAGGACCGGGACAGGGGGCGATGAGCAGTTCTTC.

The rearrangement links TRBV28 to TRBJ1-5, with D unclear. The V end was cut by 2 bases, the J end by 5 bases, with 19 bases between. The CDR3 has 17 residues. In germline, CDR1 is MDHEN, CDR2 SYDVKM. The CDR3 DNA is TGTGCCAGCAGTTTAAGGATCGGGAAACGGGGAGATCAGCCCCAGCATTTT. Amino acid sequence: CASSLRIGKRGDQPQHF.

The chain couples TRBV7-2 to TRBJ2-5; perhaps TRBD1 as D (6 bases). The CDR3 spans 17 residues. Germline lookup yields CDR1 SGHTA and CDR2 FQGNSA. The V end was cut by 4 bases, the J end by 0 bases, with 18 bases between. CDR3 residues: CASSSRTGRGHQETQYF. The CDR3 bases are TGTGCCAGCAGCTCACGAACGGGCAGGGGACACCAAGAGACCCAGTACTTC.

The chain combines TRBV5-1 with TRBJ2-2; D not certain. Germline CDR1 SGHRS, CDR2 YFSETQ. There are 15 residues in the CDR3. The V and J ends lost 4 bases and 8 bases respectively, with 18 bases between them. CDR3 DNA: TGCGCCAGCAGCCCGGACCGGGCTTTCATGGGGGAGCTGTTTTTT. It encodes CASSPDRAFMGELFF.

This rearrangement joins TRBV28 to TRBJ2-4, with D unclear. The CDR3 is 15 amino acids. Germline V gives CDR1 MDHEN, CDR2 SYDVKM. Trimming took 4 bases from V and 0 from J, leaving 10 bases between them. Written as DNA, the CDR3 is TGTGCCAGCAGTTACGTTCAACTAGCCAAAAACATTCAGTACTTC. Its protein is CASSYVQLAKNIQYF.

The V call is TRBV28, the J call TRBJ1-2, with D perhaps matching TRBD1 (5 bases). Germline assignment: CDR1 MDHEN and CDR2 SYDVKM. Trimming took off 2 bases at V and 0 bases at J, with 16 bases between the two ends. The CDR3 has 17 residues. CDR3 nucleotides: TGTGCCAGCAGTTTACAAGTGGGGCAGCGGACTAACTATGGCTACACCTTC. Translated: CASSLQVGQRTNYGYTF.

V and J are TRBV5-6 and TRBJ2-7, with a tentative D call TRBD2 (6 bases). This CDR3 comprises 12 residues. V was pared by 0 bases and J by 6 bases, with 7 bases between. The germline CDR1 and CDR2 sequences are SGHDT and YYEEEE. CDR3 bases: TGTGCCAGCAGCTTGGACGGGGGCGAGCAGTACTTC. Residues: CASSLDGGEQYF.

On this clone: Other DNA sequences of this sample code for an identical CDR3. The V and J genes are TRBV9 and TRBJ2-3; 7 bases match TRBD2. Germline loops: CDR1 SGDLS, CDR2 YYNGEE. The CDR3 has 14 residues. V lost 0 bases, J lost 6 bases, and 4 bases stayed unmatched. The CDR3 nucleotides are TGTGCCAGCAGCGTAGGCGGGAGTGCCGATACGCAGTATTTT. Its translation: CASSVGGSADTQYF.

V is TRBV19 and J is TRBJ1-3, with D possibly TRBD1 on 5 matching bases. CDR1 is LNHDA and CDR2 is SQIVND in the germline V gene (reference sequence). Trimming pared 8 bases from V and 1 base from J, leaving 15 bases between. This CDR3 contains 15 residues. The CDR3 DNA reads TGTGCCAGTTCAACCCCAGGGACGTCTGGAAACACCATATATTTT. Its translation is CASSTPGTSGNTIYF.

The rearrangement joins TRBV2 to TRBJ2-2; tentatively, D is TRBD2 (5 bases). Per the germline V gene, CDR1 is SNHLY and CDR2 is FYNNEI. The ends were cut back, 3 bases at V and 5 bases at J, with 10 bases in the middle. This CDR3 is built from 14 residues. The CDR3 nucleotides are TGTGCCAGCAGTGACCTTACGGGGACCGGGGAGCTGTTTTTT. It yields the protein CASSDLTGTGELFF.

This clone showed up just once. V gene TRBV2 combines with J gene TRBJ1-2; D is perhaps TRBD1 (5 bases). Germline V gene lookup returns CDR1 SNHLY and CDR2 FYNNEI. CDR3 length: 13 amino acids. V was trimmed by 7 bases and J by 0 bases, leaving 9 bases between them. CDR3 region: CASKGPSNYGYTF. The CDR3 region has the DNA TGTGCCAGCAAGGGACCCTCTAACTATGGCTACACCTTC.

The CDR3 spells CASSPTFLSTDTQYF. In DNA, the CDR3 is TGTGCCAGCTCACCTACGTTTCTTAGCACAGATACGCAGTATTTT. The chain carries TRBV18 and TRBJ2-3; D gene unclear. This CDR3 is built from 15 residues. The V end was cut by 3 bases, the J end by 0 bases, with 10 bases between. The germline V gene encodes CDR1 KGHSH and CDR2 LQKENI.

V and J are TRBV28 and TRBJ1-5; D not resolved. V shed 6 bases and J shed 0 bases, with 12 bases lying between them. CDR1 MDHEN and CDR2 SYDVKM come from the germline V gene. This CDR3 has 15 amino acids. Here the CDR3 reads CASSPPQYSNQPQHF. The CDR3 DNA reads as TGTGCCAGCAGCCCCCCGCAGTATAGCAATCAGCCCCAGCATTTT.

This clone was observed once. Other DNA variants within this sample encode the same CDR3. The DNA for the CDR3 is TGTGCCAGCAGCTTTACGGGGGGCCAAGAGACCCAGTACTTC. Translation: CASSFTGGQETQYF. The chain combines TRBV7-9 with TRBJ2-5, with TRBD2 matching 7 bases. Per the germline V gene, CDR1 is SEHNR and CDR2 is FQNEAQ (reference sequence). The CDR3 has 14 residues. V shed 3 bases and J 1 base; nucleotides not matched to a gene: 2.

The rearrangement uses TRBV10-3 and TRBJ1-1; 12 nucleotides line up with TRBD1. Germline values: CDR1 ENHRY, CDR2 SYGVKD. The CDR3 has 14 amino acids. V trimming: 11 bases; J trimming: 7 bases; junction bases outside the gene matches: 11. CDR3: CAAGTGGAGREAFF. As DNA, the CDR3 is TGTGCCGCAGGGACAGGGGGCGCTGGTCGTGAAGCTTTCTTT.

In its sample, this clone was seen once. The chain combines TRBV18 with TRBJ1-1, with 8 bases that match TRBD1. The CDR3 length is 12 residues. The V gene's germline CDR1 is KGHSH and CDR2 LQKENI. Losses at the gene ends were 4 bases for V and 11 bases for J; bases not matched to a gene: 6. The CDR3 loop reads CASSRQGSDAFF. The CDR3 DNA reads as TGTGCCAGCTCACGACAGGGGAGTGACGCTTTCTTT.

The chain recombines TRBV19 with TRBJ2-7, with 11 bases aligning to TRBD2. This CDR3 contains 16 residues. Per the germline V gene, CDR1 is LNHDA and CDR2 is SQIVND (reference sequence). V dropped 0 bases and J dropped 3; count of bases not matched to a gene: 4. CDR3: CASSIETLAGVYEQYF. CDR3 DNA: TGTGCCAGTAGTATAGAAACACTAGCGGGGGTCTACGAGCAGTACTTC.

This clone appeared a few times. This sequence joins TRBV28 and TRBJ1-1; D gene uncertain. V lost 6 bases and J lost 4, with 15 bases in between. The CDR3 sequence is 14 residues long. Germline V CDR1 and CDR2: MDHEN, SYDVKM. The CDR3 coding sequence is TGTGCCAGCAGAATATGGGGTATAGCCACTGAAGCTTTCTTT. Amino acid sequence: CASRIWGIATEAFF.